This is a list of T cell receptor beta chains from one sample in a study of type 1 regulatory T cells. TCRdb itself ran the reads through MiXCR, one entry per CDR3 protein. Here the sample spans approximately 100,000 distinct CDR3 sequences, around a third being singletons. The sample consisted of CD4+ T cells, either the whole sample or a sorted fraction (not recorded which). Receptors originate from a human donor in good health. Both conserved end residues are part of each CDR3. A D gene is named only where the DNA matches it firmly. The size of a clone is reported for some rows only, either as once, few or many, or as a class for expanded clones.

J,size,V,D,DNA,CDR3
TRBJ2-7,.,TRBV14,TRBD2,TGTGCCAGCAGACCCATGGGATTAGCGGGAGTAGGGGAGCAGTACTTC,CASRPMGLAGVGEQYF
TRBJ1-1,few,TRBV19,TRBD1,TGTGCCAGTAGTATAAGAGGACAGGGAGGGGTGAACACTGAAGCTTTCTTT,CASSIRGQGGVNTEAFF
TRBJ2-3,few,TRBV5-1,.,TGCGCCAGCAGCTTGGAAGATTTCGGGCCCATGGTGTCAGATACGCAGTATTTT,CASSLEDFGPMVSDTQYF
TRBJ2-7,few,TRBV27,TRBD1,TGTGCCAGCAGTCTTATCGCCCGCCCGGGACAGGGGGCCTACGAGCAGTACTTC,CASSLIARPGQGAYEQYF
TRBJ2-5,.,TRBV11-2,TRBD1,TGTGCCAGCAGCACCCCGGGACAGCAAGAGACCCAGTACTTC,CASSTPGQQETQYF
TRBJ2-4,few,TRBV29-1,TRBD2,TGCAGCGCTGGAGGCGGGGCCCCGGGACTAGCGGAAAACATTCAGTACTTC,CSAGGGAPGLAENIQYF
TRBJ2-2,.,TRBV4-3,.,TGCGCCAGCAGCCAAGACCCGGGGCTGGGGCCCGGGGAGCTGTTTTTT,CASSQDPGLGPGELFF
TRBJ2-7,few,TRBV18,.,TGTGCCAGCTCGCCCAGTGCTACCTACGAGCAGTACTTC,CASSPSATYEQYF
TRBJ1-2,once,TRBV10-3,TRBD1,TGTGCCATCAGGAGACAGGGGGACGATGGCTACACCTTC,CAIRRQGDDGYTF
TRBJ1-1,.,TRBV7-9,.,TGTGCCAGCAGCTTCTCGGGGAATGAAGCTTTCTTT,CASSFSGNEAFF
TRBJ2-6,few,TRBV4-1,.,TGCGCCAGCAGCCAAGATACGGCGGGAAGCTCTGGGGCCAACGTCCTGACTTTC,CASSQDTAGSSGANVLTF
TRBJ2-1,.,TRBV20-1,.,TGCAGTGCTATGGGACCCCGGCGGACCTCCTACAATGAGCAGTTCTTC,CSAMGPRRTSYNEQFF
TRBJ2-3,.,TRBV20-1,TRBD2,TGCGGTGCTATACCCAGCGGGAGTGGGTTGGGTACGCAGTATTTT,CGAIPSGSGLGTQYF
TRBJ1-2,once,TRBV12-3/TRBV12-4,.,TGTGCCAGCAGCTGGACAGATTTCTATGGCTACACCTTC,CASSWTDFYGYTF
TRBJ1-2,.,TRBV20-1,.,TGCAGTGCTAGAGGGTCTTTCCCCTACACCTTC,CSARGSFPYTF
TRBJ2-6,many,TRBV21-1,.,TGTGCCAGCAGCGGACGTCCCGGGACAGGGGCTGGGGCCAACGTCCTGACTTTC,CASSGRPGTGAGANVLTF
TRBJ2-5,few,TRBV7-9,TRBD2,TGTGCCAGCAGCAAGGGACTAGCGGGAGGGACCCAGTACTTC,CASSKGLAGGTQYF
TRBJ2-7,few,TRBV5-4,.,TGTGCCAGCAGCTTAGGAACACCCACCTACGAGCAGTACTTC,CASSLGTPTYEQYF
TRBJ1-1,.,TRBV4-1,.,TGCGCCAGCAGCCAACTCGGATTTACAGGGCCGGGGGGTAAAGCTTTCTTT,CASSQLGFTGPGGKAFF
TRBJ1-5,.,TRBV7-8,TRBD1,TGTGCCAGCAGCCAGACAGGGGGCGATCACCAGCCCCAGCATTTT,CASSQTGGDHQPQHF
TRBJ2-6,.,TRBV29-1,TRBD1,TGCAGCGTTGGGACAGGGGGCACTGGGGCCAACGTCCTGACTTTC,CSVGTGGTGANVLTF
TRBJ2-5,few,TRBV2,TRBD1,TGTGCCAGCAGTTGGGACAGGACACAAGAGACCCAGTACTTC,CASSWDRTQETQYF
TRBJ2-5,.,TRBV7-2,TRBD1,TGTGCCAGCAGATTGACAGGGGGCTCAGAGACCCAGTACTTC,CASRLTGGSETQYF
TRBJ2-7,medium-sized,TRBV7-2,TRBD2,TGTGCCAGCAGACCGAATCCTAGCGGCCTAGCCTACGAGCAGTACTTC,CASRPNPSGLAYEQYF
TRBJ1-5,.,TRBV19,.,TGTGCCAGTAGTATGGGGGGCCAGAGCAATCAGCCCCGGCATTTT,CASSMGGQSNQPRHF
TRBJ2-6,few,TRBV27,.,TGTGCCAGCAGTTTATCTGGGGGGACAGCTGGGGCCAACGTCCTGACTTTC,CASSLSGGTAGANVLTF
TRBJ2-7,few,TRBV10-3,TRBD2,TGTGCCATCAGCGGACTAGCGGGAGTCCACGAGCAGTACTTC,CAISGLAGVHEQYF
TRBJ2-5,few,TRBV12-3/TRBV12-4,TRBD2,TGTGCCAGCAGTCAACCACTAGCGGGAAAAAGGGAGACCCAGTACTTC,CASSQPLAGKRETQYF
TRBJ2-3,.,TRBV27,.,TGTGCCAGCAGTCCCCCGACTGGACGAACGTCCCAGTATTTT,CASSPPTGRTSQYF
TRBJ2-5,.,TRBV18,.,TGTGCCAGCTCACCACTGTCAGTAGAGACCCAGTACTTC,CASSPLSVETQYF
TRBJ2-3,.,TRBV11-1,TRBD2,TGTGCCAGCAGGTGGGGACTAGCGGGACCTAGCGCAGATACGCAGTATTTT,CASRWGLAGPSADTQYF
TRBJ2-3,few,TRBV13,.,TGTGCCAGCAGCTTAACTCAAAGGCGGGTCTCACAAACAGATACGCAGTATTTT,CASSLTQRRVSQTDTQYF
TRBJ2-7,.,TRBV5-5,TRBD2,TGTGCCAGCAGCTTACTAGCGGACCCCTACGAGCAGTACTTC,CASSLLADPYEQYF
TRBJ2-1,.,TRBV5-1,TRBD2,TGCGCCAGCAGCTTGTGGGGACTAGCTGGGTATGAGCAGTTCTTC,CASSLWGLAGYEQFF
TRBJ2-3,.,TRBV5-1,.,TGCGCCAGCAGCTTGGGCTCCAACGCCGGGTACACAGATACGCAGTATTTT,CASSLGSNAGYTDTQYF
TRBJ2-7,few,TRBV21-1,.,TGTGCCAGCAGCAAAGGAGCGGGAGGTGTCGAGCAGTACTTC,CASSKGAGGVEQYF
TRBJ2-1,few,TRBV7-7,TRBD2,TGTGCCAGCAGCTTCGGGACTAGCGGAGACAATGAGCAGTTCTTC,CASSFGTSGDNEQFF
TRBJ1-4,.,TRBV20-1,.,TGCAGTGCGGGAGGGGCCGGCGGGACTGAAAAACTGTTTTTT,CSAGGAGGTEKLFF
TRBJ1-4,.,TRBV15,.,TGTGCCACCAGCAGGAGATCTGCAACTAATGAAAAACTGTTTTTT,CATSRRSATNEKLFF
TRBJ2-2,.,TRBV20-1,TRBD2,TGCAGTGCTAGAGAGACTAGCGGAAACTTCGCGAACACCGGGGAGCTGTTTTTT,CSARETSGNFANTGELFF
TRBJ1-2,.,TRBV5-1,TRBD1,TGCGCCAGCAGCGCGGGACAGGGGGATGGCTACACCTTC,CASSAGQGDGYTF
TRBJ2-3,.,TRBV11-2,TRBD2,TGTGCCAGCAGCTTAGATGTCCGCGGGAGGGGAACAGATACGCAGTATTTT,CASSLDVRGRGTDTQYF
TRBJ2-7,.,TRBV12-3/TRBV12-4,.,TGTGCCAGCAGTCCAAACTTAATGACAGGATTCTACGAGCAGTACTTC,CASSPNLMTGFYEQYF